This is a list of T cell receptor beta chains from one sample in a study of CD8+CD57+ T cells in acquired aplastic anemia. MiXCR was run by TCRdb on the reads, yielding one entry per CDR3 protein. The sample shows 180,000 or so distinct CDR3 sequences, around half of them seen only once. The sequencing sample was made of sorted CD4+, CD8+, or CD8+CD57+ T cells (not recorded which) from PBMCs. The receptors were gathered from a human donor with aplastic anemia. Each CDR3 is given with its conserved first and last residue. A D gene is named only where the DNA matches it firmly. Expanded clones get a size class; other rows say once, few or many, or leave the size out.

V	J	size	D	CDR3	DNA
TRBV20-1	TRBJ2-3	many	TRBD1	CSAARDRGTDTQYF	TGCAGCGCCGCAAGGGACAGGGGCACAGATACGCAGTATTTT
TRBV19	TRBJ2-5	.	TRBD2	CANKRGGTSGEREAQYF	TGTGCCAATAAGAGGGGGGGGACTAGCGGGGAGCGAGAGGCCCAGTACTTC
TRBV6-2/TRBV6-3	TRBJ2-5	many	.	CASSWADTGVQYF	TGTGCCAGCAGCTGGGCGGACACCGGAGTCCAGTACTTC
TRBV13	TRBJ1-6	many	TRBD1	CASSLGGGAESPLHF	TGTGCCAGCAGCTTAGGAGGGGGCGCGGAGTCACCCCTCCACTTT
TRBV7-2	TRBJ1-1	.	.	CASRRRTDLMNTEAFF	TGTGCCAGCAGACGTCGGACAGACCTCATGAACACTGAAGCTTTCTTT
TRBV12-3/TRBV12-4	TRBJ2-7	.	TRBD1	CAIRDRDSYEQYF	TGTGCCATTCGGGACAGGGACTCCTACGAGCAGTACTTC
TRBV7-9	TRBJ1-4	many	.	CASSSGEKLFF	TGTGCCAGCAGCTCCGGGGAAAAACTGTTTTTT
TRBV5-4	TRBJ2-5	many	.	CASSSKSAGLETQYF	TGTGCCAGCAGCTCCAAATCGGCAGGTTTGGAGACCCAGTACTTC
TRBV7-8	TRBJ1-5	.	.	CASSPLGPNQPQHF	TGTGCCAGCAGTCCTTTAGGTCCGAATCAGCCCCAGCATTTT
TRBV10-3	TRBJ2-1	once	TRBD2	CAISEISSGRSYNEQFF	TGTGCCATCAGTGAGATTTCTAGCGGACGCTCCTACAATGAGCAGTTCTTC
TRBV7-9	TRBJ1-5	few	.	CASSLGGEPQHF	TGTGCCAGCAGCTTAGGGGGTGAGCCCCAGCATTTT
TRBV6-5	TRBJ2-3	.	.	CASSYPGAQYF	TGTGCCAGCAGTTACCCGGGGGCGCAGTATTTT
TRBV2	TRBJ2-3	many	TRBD2	CASSTIAGGNTDTQYF	TGTGCCAGCAGTACTATAGCGGGAGGGAACACAGATACGCAGTATTTT
TRBV10-2	TRBJ2-7	.	TRBD2	CASKLAGGLRLYEQYF	TGCGCCAGCAAGCTAGCGGGAGGGCTCCGACTCTACGAGCAGTACTTC
TRBV5-8	TRBJ2-7	.	.	CASSLHPSGTYEQYF	TGTGCCAGCAGCTTACACCCATCTGGGACCTACGAGCAGTACTTC
TRBV4-1	TRBJ2-4	few	TRBD1	CASSQPGTGKNIQYF	TGCGCCAGCAGCCAACCCGGGACAGGGAAAAACATTCAGTACTTC
TRBV5-1	TRBJ2-5	.	TRBD1	CASSPGTGKETQYF	TGCGCCAGCAGCCCCGGGACAGGGAAGGAGACCCAGTACTTC
TRBV12-3/TRBV12-4	TRBJ2-5	.	.	CASSLGPASETQYF	TGTGCCAGCAGTTTAGGACCAGCGAGCGAGACCCAGTACTTC
TRBV20-1	TRBJ2-7	.	.	CSASEDRTYEQYF	TGCAGTGCTAGCGAAGACAGGACCTACGAGCAGTACTTC
TRBV2	TRBJ1-5	.	TRBD1	CASSAGQYSNQPQHF	TGTGCCAGCAGTGCGGGACAGTATAGCAATCAGCCCCAGCATTTT